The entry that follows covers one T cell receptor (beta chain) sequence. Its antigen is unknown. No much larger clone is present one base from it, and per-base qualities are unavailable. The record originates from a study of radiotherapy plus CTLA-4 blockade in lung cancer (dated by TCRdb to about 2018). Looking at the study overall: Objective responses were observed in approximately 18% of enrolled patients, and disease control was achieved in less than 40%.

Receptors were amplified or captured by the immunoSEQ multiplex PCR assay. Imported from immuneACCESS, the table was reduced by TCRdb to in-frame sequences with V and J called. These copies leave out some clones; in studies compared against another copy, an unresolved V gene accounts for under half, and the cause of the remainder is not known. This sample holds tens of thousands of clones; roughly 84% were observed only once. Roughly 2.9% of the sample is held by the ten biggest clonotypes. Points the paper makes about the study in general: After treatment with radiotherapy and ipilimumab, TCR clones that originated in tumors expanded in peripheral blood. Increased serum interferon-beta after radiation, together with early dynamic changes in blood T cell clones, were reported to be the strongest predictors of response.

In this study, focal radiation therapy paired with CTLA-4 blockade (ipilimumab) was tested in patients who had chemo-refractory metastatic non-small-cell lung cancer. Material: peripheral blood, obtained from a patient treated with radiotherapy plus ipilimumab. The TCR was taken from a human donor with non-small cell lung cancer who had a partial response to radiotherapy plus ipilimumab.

The CDR3 is CASNSPGTGTHEQYF. The sequence in DNA is TGCGCCAGCAACTCTCCCGGGACAGGGACCCACGAGCAGTACTTC. The chain is encoded by TRBV5-1 joined to TRBJ2-7, with 9 junctional bases fitting TRBD1. Including the terminal cysteine and phenylalanine, the CDR3 comprises 15 residues. The entry retains the CDR3 DNA only, 45 bases that are in frame from base 1. The germline V gene supplies CDR1 SGHRS and CDR2 YFSETQ. For this chain, trimming is 6 bases at the V end and 5 bases at the J end, and the number of junction bases without a gene match is 12.